These 27 T cell receptor beta chains share one sample of origin, sequenced in a study of cytomegalovirus exposure and HLA in healthy donors. Using immunoSEQ multiplex PCR, the repertoire was profiled, and TCRdb retains in-frame clones only, with some absent. The table shows under 100,000 clones, with roughly 96% occurring only once. The sample was PBMCs. These receptors all come from a woman between 18 and 29 years old in good health and CMV-seronegative.

The V and J genes are TRBV6-5 and TRBJ2-3, with 8 bases that match TRBD2. V was pared by 3 bases and J by 1 base, with 3 bases of the junction left unmatched. Germline CDR1 is MNHEY and CDR2 is SVGAGI. This CDR3 contains 15 residues. CDR3 DNA: TGTGCCAGCAGTTATCCGGGGGGGGGCACAGATACGCAGTATTTT. Protein sequence: CASSYPGGGTDTQYF.

The V gene is TRBV2, the J gene TRBJ2-4; the D is unclear. Germline CDR1 reads SNHLY; CDR2 reads FYNNEI. The CDR3 consists of 14 residues. Trimming shortened V by 7 bases and J by 5 bases, and 15 bases separated the two germline ends. CDR3 sequence reads: CASTHGRLQNIQYF. The CDR3 bases are TGTGCCAGCACCCACGGCAGGCTTCAAAACATTCAGTACTTC.

This rearrangement joins TRBV7-9 to TRBJ1-1; 7 positions match TRBD1. Germline CDR1 SEHNR, CDR2 FQNEAQ (reference sequence). The V segment lost 5 bases and the J segment 3 bases; nucleotides outside the gene matches: 6. The length of the CDR3 is 14 residues. CDR3 protein: CASSPRTGHTEAFF. The CDR3 DNA sequence: TGTGCCAGCAGCCCCCGGACAGGCCACACTGAAGCTTTCTTT.

This sequence joins TRBV28 and TRBJ2-7, with D perhaps TRBD1 (5 bases). The germline CDR1 and CDR2 sequences are MDHEN and SYDVKM. V was shortened by 2 bases and J by 5 bases, with 13 bases between the two germline ends. The CDR3 covers 14 residues. CDR3 nucleotide sequence: TGTGCCAGCAGTTTACGGCAGGGCGGAGACGAGCAGTACTTC. It translates to CASSLRQGGDEQYF.

J is TRBJ2-2 and V is TRBV9, with D unresolved. Germline V CDR1 and CDR2: SGDLS, YYNGEE. CDR3 size: 15 residues. The V and J ends lost 0 bases and 5 bases respectively, with 11 bases between them. CDR3 in amino acids: CASSVGQIRTGELFF. CDR3 sequence (DNA): TGTGCCAGCAGCGTAGGGCAGATCAGAACCGGGGAGCTGTTTTTT.

This clone was picked up one time. The chain couples TRBV11-3 to TRBJ2-1; the match to TRBD2 covers 10 bases. J was trimmed by 2 bases and V by 5 bases; bases with no gene match: 9. This CDR3 is built from 17 residues. From germline, CDR1 is SGHNT and CDR2 YENEEA. The CDR3 protein is CASSGGGAGGPYNEQFF. The CDR3 coding sequence is TGTGCCAGCAGCGGGGGAGGAGCGGGAGGGCCCTACAATGAGCAGTTCTTC.

The chain employs TRBV20-1 and TRBJ2-1; TRBD2 matches at 8 bases. The V gene's germline CDR1 is DFQATT and CDR2 SNEGSKA (reference sequence). The CDR3 consists of 11 residues. Trimming took 7 bases from V and 6 from J; bases not matched to a gene: 2. CDR3 amino acids: CSGAGANEQFF. In DNA, the CDR3 is TGCAGTGGAGCGGGAGCCAATGAGCAGTTCTTC.

V gene TRBV18 combines with J gene TRBJ2-7, with 13 bases that match TRBD2. With V trimmed by 4 bases and J by 3 bases, 6 bases remained unmatched. The CDR3 consists of 16 residues. Looked up from germline, CDR1 is KGHSH and CDR2 is LQKENI. CDR3: CASSLTGLAGVYEQYF. DNA of the CDR3: TGTGCCAGCTCACTAACAGGACTAGCGGGAGTCTACGAGCAGTACTTC.

The V gene is TRBV7-8, the J gene TRBJ2-7, with 8 bases aligning to TRBD1. CDR3 length: 14 amino acids. The V gene's germline CDR1 is SGHVS and CDR2 FQNEAQ. Unmatched junction bases numbered 4, after V lost 5 bases and J lost 1 base. This CDR3 is CASSPGGTSYEQYF. CDR3 DNA sequence: TGTGCCAGCAGCCCAGGGGGCACTTCCTACGAGCAGTACTTC.

This chain links TRBV19 with TRBJ1-2, with 8 bases identical to TRBD1. Per the germline V gene, CDR1 is LNHDA and CDR2 is SQIVND (reference sequence). V lost 6 bases to trimming and J lost 4 bases; unmatched junction nucleotides: 22. The CDR3 length is 19 residues. The CDR3 nucleotides read TGTGCCAGTAGGGCGATTACCCCTTCTCGGACAGGGAATCCCTATGGCTACACCTTC. It is translated as CASRAITPSRTGNPYGYTF.

V is TRBV28 and J is TRBJ2-2, with 7 bases lining up with TRBD1. Germline values: CDR1 MDHEN, CDR2 SYDVKM. Losses at the gene ends were 4 bases for V and 4 bases for J; bases not matched to a gene: 3. CDR3 size: 14 residues. In nucleotides, the CDR3 is TGTGCCAGCAGTTCCGGGACAGCCACCGGGGAGCTGTTTTTT. This encodes CASSSGTATGELFF. Full variable domain (rest looked up from reference TRBV28 and TRBJ2-2): DVKVTQSSRYLVKRTGEKVFLECVQDMDHENMFWYRQDPGLGLRLIYFSYDVKMKEKGDIPEGYSVSREKKERFSLILESASTNQTSMYLCASSSGTATGELFFGEGSRLTVL.

As DNA, the CDR3 is TGTGCCACCAGCAGAGGGCAGGGCATTAGTTACGAGCAGTACTTC. Translation: CATSRGQGISYEQYF. The chain uses TRBV15 and TRBJ2-7; D perhaps matches TRBD1 (5 bases). Trimming left V 1 base short and J 4 bases short, with 14 bases between. The CDR3 is 15 residues long. Germline CDR1 LNHNV, CDR2 YYDKDF (reference sequence).

This chain connects TRBV4-2 to TRBJ2-7, with 7 bases identical to TRBD1. Unmatched junction bases numbered 2, after V lost 0 bases and J lost 6 bases. The CDR3 extends over 13 amino acids. Germline CDR1 is LGHNA and CDR2 is YNFKEQ. The CDR3 DNA sequence: TGTGCCAGCAGCCAAGAACAGGGGCCCGAGCAGTACTTC. Its translation: CASSQEQGPEQYF.

The V call is TRBV5-1, the J call TRBJ2-2; D perhaps matches TRBD2 (6 bases). Germline CDR1 and CDR2: SGHRS and YFSETQ. CDR3 length equals 13 residues. The V gene lost 3 bases and the J gene lost 4 bases, with 7 bases spanning the gap. CDR3 loop: CASSWRATGELFF. The CDR3 coding sequence is TGCGCCAGCAGCTGGAGGGCCACCGGGGAGCTGTTTTTT. Using reference TRBV5-1 and TRBJ2-2 for the parts outside the CDR3, the full variable domain is KAGVTQTPRYLIKTRGQQVTLSCSPISGHRSVSWYQQTPGQGLQFLFEYFSETQRNKGNFPGRFSGRQFSNSRSEMNVSTLELGDSALYLCASSWRATGELFFGEGSRLTVL.

The chain is built from TRBV19 and TRBJ2-1; TRBD2 might be the D (6 bases). CDR3 length: 15 residues. Germline CDR1 and CDR2: LNHDA and SQIVND (reference sequence). Between the trimmed V and J ends, which lost 1 base and 9 bases, there was a span of 16 bases. The CDR3 region has the DNA TGTGCCAGTAGTATAGCCCCCAGAGAGCGGGTTGAGCAGTTCTTC. It specifies CASSIAPRERVEQFF.

This chain joins TRBV25-1 and TRBJ2-1, with a possible D match to TRBD2 (5 bases). The germline CDR1 and CDR2 sequences are MGHDK and SYGVNS. Trimming took 3 bases from V and 7 from J, leaving 19 bases between them. The CDR3 runs 16 residues. For the CDR3, the DNA is TGTGCCAGCAGTGAGACTCCGGGGTCGGGCCCAAATGAGCAGTTCTTC. Amino acids: CASSETPGSGPNEQFF.

The CDR3 nucleotides read TGTGCCAGCAGCTTAGGCGGCACAGATACGCAGTATTTT. Amino acid sequence: CASSLGGTDTQYF. The chain recombines TRBV7-9 with TRBJ2-3; no clear D. The V end lost 1 base, the J end lost 1 base, and 3 bases lay between the germline ends. Germline V CDR1 and CDR2: SEHNR, FQNEAQ (reference sequence). This CDR3 is 13 amino acids long.

CDR3 amino acids: CASSWGPQGTEAFF. The CDR3 DNA reads as TGTGCCAGCAGTTGGGGACCACAGGGGACTGAAGCTTTCTTT. The V call is TRBV28, the J call TRBJ1-1, with TRBD1 identical over 7 bases. Trimming at V came to 4 bases and at J to 5 bases, leaving 7 bases not matched to a gene. Germline CDR1 reads MDHEN; CDR2 reads SYDVKM. CDR3 length: 14 amino acids. Full variable domain (outside the CDR3, taken from reference TRBV28 and TRBJ1-1): DVKVTQSSRYLVKRTGEKVFLECVQDMDHENMFWYRQDPGLGLRLIYFSYDVKMKEKGDIPEGYSVSREKKERFSLILESASTNQTSMYLCASSWGPQGTEAFFGQGTRLTVV.

The chain uses TRBV19 and TRBJ2-7; D perhaps matches TRBD2 (5 bases). This CDR3 is built from 15 residues. V was clipped by 3 bases and J by 2 bases, with 14 bases between them. Germline CDR1 reads LNHDA; CDR2 reads SQIVND (reference sequence). CDR3 region: CASSITEDSTYEQYF. The CDR3 region has the DNA TGTGCCAGTAGTATTACTGAGGACTCGACCTACGAGCAGTACTTC.

The chain uses TRBV10-3 and TRBJ1-1, with D hard to call. The V and J ends lost 4 bases and 1 base respectively, with 7 bases between them. Germline assignment: CDR1 ENHRY and CDR2 SYGVKD. This CDR3 region has 13 residues. The CDR3 reads CAISGQENTEAFF. DNA for the CDR3: TGTGCCATCAGTGGGCAGGAGAACACTGAAGCTTTCTTT.

This clone has just one count. This sequence joins TRBV30 and TRBJ1-2; TRBD1 matches at 9 bases. Germline CDR1 is GTSNPN and CDR2 is SVGIG (reference sequence). J lost 8 bases, V lost 0 bases, and 4 bases had no gene match. The CDR3 extends over 13 amino acids. The CDR3 DNA reads TGTGCCTGGAGTGTACAGACAGGGGGAGGCTACACCTTC. This sequence encodes CAWSVQTGGGYTF.

V usage is TRBV5-4 and J usage is TRBJ2-2; 8 nucleotides line up with TRBD2. The CDR3 extends over 17 amino acids. CDR1 SGHNT and CDR2 YYREEE come from the germline V gene (reference sequence). Trimming removed 3 bases from V and 3 bases from J; junction bases left unmatched: 10. The CDR3 DNA sequence: TGTGCCAGCAGCTCCCGGGGGGGGAAAGGGCACACCGGGGAGCTGTTTTTT. Translating gives CASSSRGGKGHTGELFF. Filled out from reference TRBV5-4 and TRBJ2-2, the complete variable domain reads ETGVTQSPTHLIKTRGQQVTLRCSSQSGHNTVSWYQQALGQGPQFIFQYYREEENGRGNFPPRFSGLQFPNYSSELNVNALELDDSALYLCASSSRGGKGHTGELFFGEGSRLTVL.

This clone has just a few counts. CDR3 sequence (DNA): TGTGCCAGCAGGACACGGGACATAGAGAAAAACACTGAAGCTTTCTTT. Translation: CASRTRDIEKNTEAFF. The chain uses TRBV27 and TRBJ1-1; possible D gene TRBD1, 6 bases. Germline CDR1 and CDR2: MNHEY and SMNVEV (reference sequence). V lost 6 bases and J lost 2, with 19 bases in between. The CDR3 has 16 amino acids.

The rearrangement joins TRBV4-2 to TRBJ1-6; D call uncertain. This CDR3 contains 14 residues. Germline V gene data show CDR1 as LGHNA and CDR2 as YNFKEQ. V shed 4 bases and J shed 4 bases, with 8 bases lying between them. The CDR3 reads CASSLGKYNSPLHF. The CDR3 DNA reads as TGTGCCAGCAGCCTCGGGAAGTATAATTCACCCCTCCACTTT.

V is TRBV28 and J is TRBJ2-1; 15 positions match TRBD2. The CDR3 covers 19 residues. Germline V CDR1 and CDR2: MDHEN, SYDVKM. The V segment lost 6 bases and the J segment 0 bases; nucleotides outside the gene matches: 9. As DNA, the CDR3 is TGTGCCAGCAGGTCTACGGGACTAGCGGGAGGCTCCTCCTACAATGAGCAGTTCTTC. Encoded protein: CASRSTGLAGGSSYNEQFF.

The V and J genes are TRBV30 and TRBJ2-6, with D uncertain. The CDR3 is 19 amino acids. Germline V gives CDR1 GTSNPN, CDR2 SVGIG (reference sequence). Trimming stripped 0 bases from V and 0 bases from J, with 18 bases between. CDR3 DNA sequence: TGTGCCTGGAGTGTACTTGGGCATCCTCCGCGCTCTGGGGCCAACGTCCTGACTTTC. Translating it yields CAWSVLGHPPRSGANVLTF. The whole variable domain, filled in from reference TRBV30 and TRBJ2-6, reads SQTIHQWPATLVQPVGSPLSLECTVEGTSNPNLYWYRQAAGRGLQLLFYSVGIGQISSEVPQNLSASRPQDRQFILSSKKLLLSDSGFYLCAWSVLGHPPRSGANVLTFGAGSRLTVL.

This clone showed up just once. The gene calls are TRBV28 and TRBJ2-7; the match to TRBD2 covers 7 bases. Germline V lookup: CDR1 MDHEN, CDR2 SYDVKM. V shed 5 bases, J shed 0 bases, and the junction held 7 bases outside the gene matches. The CDR3 totals 15 residues. In DNA form, the CDR3 reads TGTGCCAGCAGTGATGGGAGGGCCAGCTCCTACGAGCAGTACTTC. It translates to CASSDGRASSYEQYF. Filled out from reference TRBV28 and TRBJ2-7, the complete variable domain reads DVKVTQSSRYLVKRTGEKVFLECVQDMDHENMFWYRQDPGLGLRLIYFSYDVKMKEKGDIPEGYSVSREKKERFSLILESASTNQTSMYLCASSDGRASSYEQYFGPGTRLTVT.